One and the same sample provided the 28 T cell receptor beta chains below, sequenced in a study of cytomegalovirus exposure and HLA in healthy donors. This PCR relied on a set of 60 Vbeta primers and 13 Jbeta primers. TCRdb's copy holds only in-frame clones and misses some; the assay was immunoSEQ multiplex PCR. The data contain around 110,000 clones, about 10% of them singletons. Sequences were obtained from PBMCs. The receptor set was obtained from a man aged 30 to 39 in good health and CMV-seronegative.

This clone was observed a few times. The chain couples TRBV7-8 to TRBJ1-2; 9 nucleotides align to TRBD1. The germline CDR1 and CDR2 sequences are SGHVS and FQNEAQ. The CDR3 has 18 amino acids. V was clipped by 2 bases and J by 4 bases; unmatched bases: 14. The chain's CDR3 is CASSLLSVTGTGSYGYTF. The CDR3 bases are TGTGCCAGCAGCTTATTATCTGTTACCGGGACAGGGAGCTATGGCTACACCTTC.

This clone has more than one count but fewer than ten. The chain is built from TRBV29-1 and TRBJ2-3; 7 bases match TRBD1. V trimming: 7 bases; J trimming: 1 base; junction bases outside the gene matches: 5. The CDR3 contains 13 residues. The germline CDR1 and CDR2 sequences are SQVTM and ANQGSEA. The CDR3 reads CSGGQYRTDTQYF. The CDR3 DNA reads TGCAGCGGGGGACAGTACCGCACAGATACGCAGTATTTT.

V is TRBV11-2 and J is TRBJ2-1, with TRBD1 matching 7 bases. CDR1 is SGHAT, CDR2 FQNNGV, per germline. V lost 5 bases to trimming and J lost 4 bases; unmatched junction nucleotides: 5. The CDR3 consists of 14 residues. The CDR3 DNA reads TGTGCCAGCAGCCCTCCGGGACAGTACAATGAGCAGTTCTTC. Translation gives CASSPPGQYNEQFF. Combining the CDR3 with reference TRBV11-2 and TRBJ2-1 gives the whole variable domain EAGVAQSPRYKIIEKRQSVAFWCNPISGHATLYWYQQILGQGPKLLIQFQNNGVVDDSQLPKDRFSAERLKGVDSTLKIQPAKLEDSAVYLCASSPPGQYNEQFFGPGTRLTVL.

The chain combines TRBV5-4 with TRBJ2-7; 8 bases are shared with TRBD1. The CDR3 has 17 amino acids. Germline V gene lookup returns CDR1 SGHNT and CDR2 YYREEE (reference sequence). The CDR3 spells CARSSLDLTGDSYEQSV. CDR3 coding DNA: TGTGCCAGAAGCTCTCTAGATTTGACAGGGGACTCCTACGAGCAGTCCGTC.

A few counts support this clone. The chain employs TRBV7-2 and TRBJ2-7; 8 bases are a match to TRBD2. This CDR3 spans 14 amino acids. CDR1 and CDR2 from the germline V gene are SGHTA and FQGNSA. Trimming took 5 bases from V and 6 from J; bases not matched to a gene: 9. Here the CDR3 reads CASSTSGGLLEQYF. As DNA, the CDR3 is TGTGCCAGCAGCACCAGCGGGGGTCTCCTCGAGCAGTACTTC.

This clone was counted only a few times. For the CDR3, the DNA is TGTGCCAGCAAAGAGCCTCACGCCTATGGCTACACCTTC. Protein sequence: CASKEPHAYGYTF. The V call is TRBV6-5, the J call TRBJ1-2, with D unresolved. CDR1 is MNHEY and CDR2 is SVGAGI in the germline V gene. Trimming pared 7 bases from V and 4 bases from J, leaving 13 bases between. This CDR3 contains 13 residues.

This clone was observed a few times. The chain carries TRBV7-9 and TRBJ1-1; tentative D call: TRBD1 (5 bases). CDR1 and CDR2 from the germline V gene are SEHNR and FQNEAQ (reference sequence). V dropped 2 bases and J dropped 0 bases, with 13 bases sitting between them. CDR3 length: 16 residues. The CDR3 DNA reads as TGTGCCAGCAGCTTATATCAGGGCGAGGTGAACACTGAAGCTTTCTTT. Translated, it gives CASSLYQGEVNTEAFF.

This clone came up a few times. The chain has TRBV12-5 and TRBJ2-2; D is unclear. The V and J ends lost 3 bases and 6 bases respectively, with 8 bases between them. The CDR3 has 13 residues. Looked up from germline, CDR1 is LGHNT and CDR2 is FRNRAP. The CDR3 bases are TGTGCTAGTGGTTTACGAGAGGCCGGGGAGCTGTTTTTT. It specifies CASGLREAGELFF.

This clone was counted only a few times. The chain's CDR3 is CASSVRHRGTEAFF. CDR3 DNA: TGTGCCAGTAGTGTTCGTCACCGGGGCACTGAAGCTTTCTTT. This rearrangement joins TRBV19 to TRBJ1-1; D gene unclear. CDR1 and CDR2 from the germline V gene are LNHDA and SQIVND (reference sequence). V lost 5 bases to trimming and J lost 4 bases, with 14 bases between them. This CDR3 contains 14 residues.

This clone was seen a handful of times. V and J are TRBV7-2 and TRBJ2-1, with 9 nucleotides matching TRBD1. J lost 3 bases, V lost 5 bases, and 8 bases had no gene match. The CDR3 length is 16 residues. CDR1 and CDR2 from the germline V gene are SGHTA and FQGNSA. The CDR3 is CASSLGTGGHYNEQFF. Written as DNA, the CDR3 is TGTGCCAGCAGCCTAGGCACAGGGGGCCACTACAATGAGCAGTTCTTC.

The sample holds a few counts of this clone. A junction boundary mismatches the germline segment, possibly from a read error. The same CDR3 is also encoded by other DNA sequences in this sample. CDR3 nucleotides: TGTGCCAGCAGCTCTCTAGATTTGACAGGGGACTCATACGAGAAGTACTTT. It yields the protein CASSSLDLTGDSYEKYF. This chain links TRBV5-4 with TRBJ2-7; TRBD1 matches at 8 bases. The CDR3 length is 17 residues. Germline loops: CDR1 SGHNT, CDR2 YYREEE (reference sequence). Based on the CDR3 plus reference TRBV5-4 and TRBJ2-7, the full variable domain is ETGVTQSPTHLIKTRGQQVTLRCSSQSGHNTVSWYQQALGQGPQFIFQYYREEENGRGNFPPRFSGLQFPNYSSELNVNALELDDSALYLCASSSLDLTGDSYEKYFGPGTRLTVT.

V gene TRBV7-6 combines with J gene TRBJ2-2; TRBD1 aligns across 8 bases. The CDR3 consists of 16 residues. V lost 4 bases and J lost 4; bases outside the gene matches: 8. Germline CDR1 is SGHVS and CDR2 is FNYEAQ. The CDR3 reads CASSSGRGRGTGELFF. CDR3 DNA sequence: TGTGCCAGCAGCTCGGGCAGGGGGCGAGGCACCGGGGAGCTGTTTTTT.

V usage is TRBV7-2 and J usage is TRBJ2-1, with 8 bases lining up with TRBD1. Germline V gene lookup returns CDR1 SGHTA and CDR2 FQGNSA. Trimming cost V 8 bases and J 9 bases; bases outside gene matches: 6. This CDR3 has 12 residues. The CDR3 coding sequence is TGTGCCAGCGGGCAGGGGGCGGGTGAGCAGTTCTTC. Its translation: CASGQGAGEQFF.

V is TRBV6-5 and J is TRBJ2-7; maybe TRBD2 (5 bases). This CDR3 has 16 residues. Germline loops: CDR1 MNHEY, CDR2 SVGAGI. Trimming removed 4 bases from V and 0 bases from J, with 16 bases in between. The CDR3 DNA reads as TGTGCCAGCAGTTCCCTAACCGGGATAAGCTCCTACGAGCAGTACTTC. Translating it yields CASSSLTGISSYEQYF.

This clone was picked up a small number of times. The chain employs TRBV5-1 and TRBJ2-7; D ambiguous. The CDR3 has 14 residues. Trimming took off 0 bases at V and 0 bases at J, with 7 bases between the two ends. From germline, CDR1 is SGHRS and CDR2 YFSETQ. CDR3 sequence (DNA): TGCGCCAGCAGCTTGGAACTCAACTCCTACGAGCAGTACTTC. Translated: CASSLELNSYEQYF.

This rearrangement joins TRBV5-5 to TRBJ2-5, with TRBD1 matching over 12 bases. The germline CDR1 and CDR2 sequences are SGHKS and YYEKEE (reference sequence). V dropped 0 bases and J dropped 5; count of bases not matched to a gene: 8. There are 17 residues in the CDR3. The CDR3 nucleotides read TGTGCCAGCAGCTTGGGGCCCGGGACAGGGGGCCGGGAGACCCAGTACTTC. Translating it yields CASSLGPGTGGRETQYF.

This clone was seen only a few times. The sample holds other DNA sequences that translate to the same CDR3. This chain links TRBV30 with TRBJ2-2, with TRBD1 as a possible D gene (6 bases). This CDR3 is 13 amino acids long. Germline values: CDR1 GTSNPN, CDR2 SVGIG (reference sequence). Trimming removed 2 bases at V and 4 bases at J, with 8 bases between. The CDR3 nucleotides read TGTGCCTGGAGTCTAGGGGGCACCGGGGAGCTGTTTTTT. Translated: CAWSLGGTGELFF. The variable domain in full, with the rest retrieved from reference TRBV30 and TRBJ2-2, is SQTIHQWPATLVQPVGSPLSLECTVEGTSNPNLYWYRQAAGRGLQLLFYSVGIGQISSEVPQNLSASRPQDRQFILSSKKLLLSDSGFYLCAWSLGGTGELFFGEGSRLTVL.

This clone has more than one count but fewer than ten. This chain uses TRBV30 with TRBJ2-5; TRBD1 aligns across 9 bases. J was trimmed by 2 bases and V by 5 bases; bases with no gene match: 6. The CDR3 runs 14 residues. From germline, CDR1 is GTSNPN and CDR2 SVGIG (reference sequence). CDR3: CAWRLTGGQETQYF. Here the CDR3 DNA reads TGTGCCTGGCGCCTGACAGGGGGACAAGAGACCCAGTACTTC.

This clone was counted only a few times. The chain employs TRBV18 and TRBJ2-1, with a weak D call TRBD1 (6 bases). CDR1 is KGHSH, CDR2 LQKENI, per germline. V lost 0 bases, J lost 5 bases, and 14 bases lay in between. The CDR3 length is 16 residues. The CDR3 sequence is CASSPPTGWIDNEQFF. DNA of the CDR3: TGTGCCAGCTCACCACCGACAGGTTGGATCGACAATGAGCAGTTCTTC.

The table lists this clone with a few counts. J is TRBJ1-4 and V is TRBV25-1; perhaps TRBD1 as D (5 bases). There are 13 residues in the CDR3. From germline, CDR1 is MGHDK and CDR2 SYGVNS. The V gene lost 8 bases and the J gene lost 7 bases, with 14 bases spanning the gap. CDR3 sequence reads: CASLTREGEKLFF. The CDR3 nucleotides read TGTGCCAGCCTAACCAGGGAGGGTGAAAAACTGTTTTTT.

The chain links TRBV18 to TRBJ1-4; 7 bases fit TRBD1. Per germline, CDR1 KGHSH and CDR2 LQKENI. CDR3 length: 16 amino acids. The J segment lost 7 bases and the V segment lost 3 bases, leaving 11 bases of the junction unmatched. The chain's CDR3 is CASSPTETGKSEKLFF. Written as DNA, the CDR3 is TGTGCCAGCTCACCGACGGAGACAGGGAAGAGTGAAAAACTGTTTTTT.

This clone showed up just a few times. The V gene is TRBV4-1, the J gene TRBJ2-7, with D possibly matching TRBD2 (5 bases). The V gene's germline CDR1 is MGHRA and CDR2 YSYEKL. The V gene lost 4 bases and the J gene lost 5 bases, with 18 bases spanning the gap. The CDR3 has 15 residues. CDR3 loop: CASSLTLGVGDEQYF. The CDR3 DNA reads TGCGCCAGCAGCCTAACCTTGGGTGTCGGGGACGAGCAGTACTTC.

A few counts support this clone. The chain uses TRBV7-2 and TRBJ1-5; D unresolved. CDR1 is SGHTA, CDR2 FQGNSA, per germline. The CDR3 consists of 13 residues. Deletions cut 1 base from V and 7 bases from J, with 8 bases between. This chain's CDR3 is CASSLGAGQPQHF. Here the CDR3 DNA reads TGTGCCAGCAGCTTAGGGGCTGGCCAGCCCCAGCATTTT.

This clone was observed a handful of times. The chain combines TRBV19 with TRBJ2-5; D is undetermined. Germline V gene lookup returns CDR1 LNHDA and CDR2 SQIVND (reference sequence). V was clipped by 0 bases and J by 5 bases, with 4 bases between them. The CDR3 has 12 residues. In DNA form, the CDR3 reads TGTGCCAGTAGTATAGATCGGGAGACCCAGTACTTC. This sequence encodes CASSIDRETQYF.

This clone was counted a few times. The chain is built from TRBV7-9 and TRBJ1-3; D remains unclear. Trimming took off 4 bases at V and 1 base at J, with 5 bases between the two ends. The CDR3 loop spans 13 amino acids. CDR1 is SEHNR and CDR2 is FQNEAQ in the germline V gene (reference sequence). The CDR3 nucleotides are TGTGCCAGCAGCTCCCCTTCTGGAAACACCATATATTTT. As protein: CASSSPSGNTIYF.

Only a few counts were recorded for this clone. This chain connects TRBV7-2 to TRBJ2-7; a possible D gene is TRBD2 (6 bases). From germline, CDR1 is SGHTA and CDR2 FQGNSA. CDR3 size: 13 residues. V was cut by 5 bases and J by 7 bases, with 15 bases left in between. The DNA for the CDR3 is TGTGCCAGCAGCGCCCTCGGAGGGAAGGAGCAGTACTTC. This sequence encodes CASSALGGKEQYF.

This clone was seen a few times. The identical CDR3 is also encoded by other nucleotide sequences in the sample. The chain links TRBV7-9 to TRBJ2-3, with TRBD2 matching over 12 bases. Germline V CDR1 and CDR2: SEHNR, FQNEAQ (reference sequence). V gave up 1 base and J gave up 4 bases; unmatched junction bases: 9. This CDR3 contains 18 residues. This CDR3 reads CASSLDLAGGSRPDTQYF. The CDR3 bases are TGTGCCAGCAGCTTAGACCTAGCGGGAGGGTCCCGACCAGATACGCAGTATTTT.

This chain joins TRBV5-4 and TRBJ2-2; D is perhaps TRBD1 (5 bases). Looked up from germline, CDR1 is SGHNT and CDR2 is YYREEE (reference sequence). The V end lost 0 bases, the J end lost 4 bases, and 7 bases lay between the germline ends. The CDR3 extends over 14 amino acids. The CDR3: CASSLVGATGELFF. As DNA, the CDR3 is TGTGCCAGCAGCTTGGTAGGGGCCACCGGGGAGCTGTTTTTT.